The sequence of this TCR beta chain was determined in a study of blood T cell repertoires in COVID-19 (dated by TCRdb to 2019 to 2021). Describing the broader study: Samples covering the acute and convalescent phases of COVID-19 were provided by collaborators in the United States, Italy and Spain. The material from the prospective study consisted of cDNA or gDNA derived from T cells, B-cell-depleted T cells, or PBMCs. The dataset comprised deeply sampled blood TCRbeta repertoires from subjects exposed to, actively infected with, or recovered from COVID-19. The repertoires were released in a freely available public database intended as a resource for research on the immune response to SARS-CoV-2. Samples were obtained from the ongoing ImmuneRACE study (first 160 participants) and from about 1,300 subjects provided by 6 global collaborators. A de-identified subject ID, COVID-19 status, age in years and sex were almost always included in the sample metadata. Where HLA class I and class II types were available, the types were taken from metadata supplied by the sample provider, not from assay-based typing.

Results the study describes overall, beyond this receptor: The quantity of clinical and demographic metadata differed by source and by participant and was supplied without curation.

TCRbeta CDR3 regions were amplified from genomic DNA using the immunoSEQ Assay, a bias-controlled multiplex PCR. In the paper's pipeline: Within the assay, amplification of reference gene primers was used to estimate how many nucleated cells each sample contained. Sequence reads were collapsed and filtered to measure the absolute abundance of every unique TCRbeta CDR3 rearrangement. For each sample, productive Simpson clonality was calculated as the square root of Simpson's diversity index over productive rearrangements. TCRdb stores this immuneACCESS table with in-frame sequences only. Part of the clones is absent; in the studies checked, under half of the shortfall reflects unresolved V genes, and no reason is known for the rest. The V and J calls and clone size are taken from that table; D and trimming were inferred from the DNA. Here the sample has about 240,000 clones; 82% occur a single time. Approximately 3.2% of the sample goes to the ten largest clones.

Each collaborating institution followed its own protocols to collect whole blood in K2EDTA tubes. For TCRbeta analysis, collaborator samples were shipped as frozen whole blood, as isolated PBMCs, or as DNA extracted from either sample type. Reading the germline V gene gives CDR1 MDHEN and CDR2 SYDVKM. Inclusive of the bounding cysteine and phenylalanine, the CDR3 is 17 residues long. Of all the DNA, just the CDR3 is kept, 51 bases in frame from base 1. The germline V and J ends show losses of 3 bases and 3 bases respectively, and no gene match explains 7 bases of the junction. About this clone itself: The antigen it recognizes is unknown. Base qualities are missing; no much larger clone stands one base away.

Sample: peripheral blood. The sequence was obtained from a woman under 30 with acute or convalescent COVID-19. Here the chain combines TRBV28 and TRBJ2-2, with 10 central nucleotides matching TRBD2. This receptor has the CDR3 CASSFNPSGRYTGELFF. The DNA reads TGTGCCAGCAGTTTTAACCCTAGCGGGAGATACACCGGGGAGCTGTTTTTT. Here the CDR3 is joined to the reference TRBV28 and TRBJ2-2 genes, and the full variable domain is: DVKVTQSSRYLVKRTGEKVFLECVQDMDHENMFWYRQDPGLGLRLIYFSYDVKMKEKGDIPEGYSVSREKKERFSLILESASTNQTSMYLCASSFNPSGRYTGELFFGEGSRLTVL.